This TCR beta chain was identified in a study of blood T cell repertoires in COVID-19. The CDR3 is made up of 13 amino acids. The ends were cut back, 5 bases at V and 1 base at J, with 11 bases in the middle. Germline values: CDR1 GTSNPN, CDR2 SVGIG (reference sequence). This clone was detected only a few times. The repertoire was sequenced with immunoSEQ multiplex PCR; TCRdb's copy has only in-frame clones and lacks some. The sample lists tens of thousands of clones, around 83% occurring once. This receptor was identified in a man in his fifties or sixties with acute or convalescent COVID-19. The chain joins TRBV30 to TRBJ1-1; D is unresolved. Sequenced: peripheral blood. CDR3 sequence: CAWAGLTNTEAFF. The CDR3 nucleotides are TGTGCCTGGGCCGGACTGACGAACACTGAAGCTTTCTTT.